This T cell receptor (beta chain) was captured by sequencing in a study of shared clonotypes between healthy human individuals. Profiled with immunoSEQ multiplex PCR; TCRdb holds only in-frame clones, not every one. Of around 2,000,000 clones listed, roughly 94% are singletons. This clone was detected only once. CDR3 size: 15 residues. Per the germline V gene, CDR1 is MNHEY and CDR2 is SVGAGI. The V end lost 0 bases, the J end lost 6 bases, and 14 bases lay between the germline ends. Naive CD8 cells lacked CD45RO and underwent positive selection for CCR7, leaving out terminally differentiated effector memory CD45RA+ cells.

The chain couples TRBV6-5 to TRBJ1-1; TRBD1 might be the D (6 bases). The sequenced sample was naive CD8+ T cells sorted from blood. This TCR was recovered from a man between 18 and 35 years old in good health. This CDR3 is CASSYSGLGGAEAFF. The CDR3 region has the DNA TGTGCCAGCAGTTACTCTGGCTTAGGGGGGGCTGAAGCTTTCTTT.